Described below is a single TCR beta chain sequence and its context. Its antigen is not known. TCRdb keeps only in-frame clones here, not all; method: immunoSEQ multiplex PCR. The sample lists roughly 450,000 clones, more than 80% seen once, with 10% to 15% in the top ten. The sample belongs to a study of Ad26.COV2.S vaccination and SARS-CoV-2 variants. About the research overall: Donor was assigned to the Ad26.COV2.S arm of trial COV1001. Administration of Ad26.COV2.S was intramuscular, either once or twice 56 days apart.

With 1 base removed from V and 1 base from J, the gap between germline ends came to 13 bases. Looked up from germline, CDR1 is SEHNR and CDR2 is FQNEAQ (reference sequence). CDR3 size: 16 residues. Treatment defined: about 20 received Ad26.COV2.S at low or high dose, single or two shots; about five received placebo; per-sample allocation not given. Samples came from day 63 after the first vaccine or placebo injection. An 18-55-year-old adult in Boston served as donor. Study results and caveats: Similar non-spike TCR breadth was seen in vaccine and placebo recipients.

V gene TRBV7-9 combines with J gene TRBJ2-5, with D hard to call. This receptor was identified in a person aged 18-65 years who received the Ad26.COV2.S COVID-19 vaccine or a placebo. This material consisted of peripheral blood, taken in a trial of Ad26.COV2.S vaccine versus placebo. CDR3 sequence reads: CASSLEWWLAQETQYF. The CDR3 bases are TGTGCCAGCAGCTTAGAATGGTGGTTAGCCCAAGAGACCCAGTACTTC.